The 32 T cell receptor beta chains reported below all come from one sample, sequenced in a study of high-grade serous ovarian cancer treatment subgroups. Data came from immunoSEQ multiplex PCR; TCRdb stores just in-frame clones and leaves some out. Among about 30,000 clones listed, approximately 79% were seen once. Tumor samples were obtained before definitive surgery or chemotherapy. The sequenced sample was tumor tissue. The receptors here all came from a human donor with high-grade serous ovarian cancer.

The chain is built from TRBV5-6 and TRBJ2-7, with TRBD2 as a possible D gene (6 bases). V was clipped by 4 bases and J by 2 bases, with 16 bases between them. The CDR3 is 15 residues long. The germline V gene has CDR1 SGHDT and CDR2 YYEEEE. The CDR3 DNA is TGTGCCAGCAGCCCTCTGACTAGTTCCCCCTACGAGCAGTACTTC. Translation gives CASSPLTSSPYEQYF. The full variable domain, in which reference TRBV5-6 and TRBJ2-7 provide the parts outside the CDR3, is DAGVTQSPTHLIKTRGQQVTLRCSPKSGHDTVSWYQQALGQGPQFIFQYYEEEERQRGNFPDRFSGHQFPNYSSELNVNALLLGDSALYLCASSPLTSSPYEQYFGPGTRLTVT.

The chain has TRBV28 and TRBJ1-2; D is undetermined. From germline, CDR1 is MDHEN and CDR2 SYDVKM. Between the trimmed V and J ends, which lost 4 bases and 3 bases, there was a span of 15 bases. The CDR3 consists of 15 residues. CDR3 nucleotides: TGTGCCAGCAGTTCCGGACCCTTGTTCTACTATGGCTACACCTTC. Its translation is CASSSGPLFYYGYTF.

The chain couples TRBV15 to TRBJ2-1; D is perhaps TRBD1 (5 bases). The V gene lost 2 bases and the J gene lost 7 bases, with 21 bases spanning the gap. The germline gives CDR1 LNHNV, CDR2 YYDKDF (reference sequence). The CDR3 contains 17 residues. CDR3 nucleotides: TGTGCCACCAGCAGAACCCGACAGAGGAGTAGAGGTAATGAGCAGTTCTTC. This translates into CATSRTRQRSRGNEQFF.

This chain uses TRBV28 with TRBJ2-7, with D perhaps TRBD1 (5 bases). Germline values: CDR1 MDHEN, CDR2 SYDVKM. The ends were cut back, 5 bases at V and 0 bases at J, with 11 bases in the middle. CDR3 size: 14 residues. The CDR3 bases are TGTGCCAGCAGTCGAATAGGGGACTCCTACGAGCAGTACTTC. Protein sequence: CASSRIGDSYEQYF.

The V gene is TRBV6-6, the J gene TRBJ2-2; no definite D call. The V end lost 6 bases, the J end lost 4 bases, and 9 bases lay between the germline ends. Germline-derived CDR1 and CDR2 are MNHNY and SVGAGI (reference sequence). CDR3 length: 13 amino acids. CDR3 region: CASSPRLTGELFF. The CDR3 DNA is TGTGCCAGCAGCCCCAGGCTCACCGGGGAGCTGTTTTTT.

The V call is TRBV11-2, the J call TRBJ2-1; 14 positions match TRBD2. Germline CDR1 SGHAT, CDR2 FQNNGV. Germline trimming cut 4 bases from V and 7 bases from J; bases unmatched to any gene: 12. CDR3 length equals 18 residues. The chain's CDR3 is CASSSPGLAGVIGNEQFF. The CDR3 region has the DNA TGTGCCAGCAGCTCCCCGGGACTAGCGGGAGTAATTGGGAATGAGCAGTTCTTC. Based on the CDR3 plus reference TRBV11-2 and TRBJ2-1, the full variable domain is EAGVAQSPRYKIIEKRQSVAFWCNPISGHATLYWYQQILGQGPKLLIQFQNNGVVDDSQLPKDRFSAERLKGVDSTLKIQPAKLEDSAVYLCASSSPGLAGVIGNEQFFGPGTRLTVL.

This clone was counted only a few times. The J gene is TRBJ2-7, the V gene TRBV5-1; TRBD1 matches at 7 bases. J lost 3 bases, V lost 2 bases, and 2 bases had no gene match. The V gene's germline CDR1 is SGHRS and CDR2 YFSETQ. The CDR3 spans 13 residues. The CDR3 protein is CASSFGQDYEQYF. Here the CDR3 DNA reads TGCGCCAGCAGCTTCGGACAGGACTACGAGCAGTACTTC. Together with reference TRBV5-1 and TRBJ2-7, the CDR3 gives the full variable domain: KAGVTQTPRYLIKTRGQQVTLSCSPISGHRSVSWYQQTPGQGLQFLFEYFSETQRNKGNFPGRFSGRQFSNSRSEMNVSTLELGDSALYLCASSFGQDYEQYFGPGTRLTVT.

The chain employs TRBV18 and TRBJ2-7; TRBD1 agrees at 9 bases. Trimming removed 5 bases from V and 2 bases from J; junction bases left unmatched: 10. The CDR3 sequence is 16 residues long. From germline, CDR1 is KGHSH and CDR2 LQKENI. CDR3 region: CASSDRPGQGAYEQYF. CDR3 DNA: TGTGCCAGCTCAGATCGGCCGGGACAGGGAGCCTACGAGCAGTACTTC.

V usage is TRBV5-5 and J usage is TRBJ2-7; 10 bases agree with TRBD2. The length of the CDR3 is 14 residues. Unmatched junction bases numbered 7, after V lost 4 bases and J lost 6 bases. Germline V gene data show CDR1 as SGHKS and CDR2 as YYEKEE (reference sequence). The CDR3 is CASSVNLAGAEQYF. CDR3 coding DNA: TGTGCCAGCAGCGTAAACCTAGCGGGAGCCGAGCAGTACTTC.

V gene TRBV7-9 combines with J gene TRBJ2-5, with D possibly matching TRBD2 (5 bases). V was pared by 4 bases and J by 5 bases, with 14 bases between. Germline V lookup: CDR1 SEHNR, CDR2 FQNEAQ (reference sequence). The length of the CDR3 is 14 residues. The CDR3 region is CASSYRGGPETQYF. The CDR3 DNA sequence: TGTGCCAGCAGCTACCGAGGCGGGCCGGAGACCCAGTACTTC. Using reference TRBV7-9 and TRBJ2-5 for the parts outside the CDR3, the full variable domain is DTGVSQNPRHKITKRGQNVTFRCDPISEHNRLYWYRQTLGQGPEFLTYFQNEAQLEKSRLLSDRFSAERPKGSFSTLEIQRTEQGDSAMYLCASSYRGGPETQYFGPGTRLLVL.

The genes are TRBV18 and TRBJ1-1; tentatively, D is TRBD1 (5 bases). The CDR3 has 14 residues. Deletions cut 0 bases from V and 10 bases from J, with 15 bases between. The V gene's germline CDR1 is KGHSH and CDR2 LQKENI. CDR3 nucleotide sequence: TGTGCCAGCTCACCACCAGGAAGGCAGGGAGGAGCTTTCTTT. This codes for CASSPPGRQGGAFF.

The rearrangement joins TRBV18 to TRBJ1-2, with TRBD1 identical over 7 bases. This CDR3 is 16 amino acids long. V shed 3 bases and J 4 bases; nucleotides not matched to a gene: 11. The germline gives CDR1 KGHSH, CDR2 LQKENI. The CDR3 protein is CASSPPKYTGVYGYTF. Here the CDR3 DNA reads TGTGCCAGCTCACCCCCCAAATATACAGGGGTCTATGGCTACACCTTC.

As DNA, the CDR3 is TGTGCCTGGAGTGTACTCGAAAAGGGGGCGGACGAGCAGTACTTC. It translates to CAWSVLEKGADEQYF. The chain employs TRBV30 and TRBJ2-7, with TRBD1 matching over 7 bases. Germline lookup yields CDR1 GTSNPN and CDR2 SVGIG (reference sequence). Trimming cost V 0 bases and J 5 bases; bases outside gene matches: 10. The CDR3 is made up of 15 amino acids.

The V and J genes are TRBV4-1 and TRBJ1-4; possible D gene TRBD1, 5 bases. The V gene's germline CDR1 is MGHRA and CDR2 YSYEKL. There are 17 residues in the CDR3. With 4 bases removed from V and 0 bases from J, the gap between germline ends came to 15 bases. This CDR3 reads CASSPKGSPATNEKLFF. CDR3 in DNA: TGCGCCAGCAGCCCCAAGGGGTCACCCGCAACTAATGAAAAACTGTTTTTT.

V usage is TRBV7-8 and J usage is TRBJ2-5; no clear D. The tail of the sequence fits TRBJ2-7 better, so the J call may be wrong. Germline V gene sequence: CDR1 SGHVS, CDR2 FQNEAQ. The CDR3 runs to 13 residues. The CDR3, as DNA: TGTGCCAGCAGCTTAGTCTCCGGGTACGAGCAGTACTTC. Translated: CASSLVSGYEQYF.

The chain recombines TRBV5-4 with TRBJ2-1; D is possibly TRBD2 (6 bases). This CDR3 spans 16 amino acids. V shed 0 bases and J shed 0 bases, with 10 bases lying between them. Germline V gene lookup returns CDR1 SGHNT and CDR2 YYREEE (reference sequence). The CDR3 nucleotides are TGTGCCAGCAGCTTGGAGGGACTGAGCTCCTACAATGAGCAGTTCTTC. Translation: CASSLEGLSSYNEQFF.

This clone was found once. V gene TRBV19 combines with J gene TRBJ2-1; tentative D call: TRBD2 (6 bases). The CDR3 spans 18 residues. The V end lost 0 bases, the J end lost 10 bases, and 25 bases lay between the germline ends. Germline CDR1 is LNHDA and CDR2 is SQIVND (reference sequence). The CDR3 protein is CASSIDRTSAGNGREQFF. CDR3 nucleotide sequence: TGTGCCAGTAGTATAGATCGGACTTCTGCTGGAAACGGGAGAGAGCAGTTCTTC.

This chain joins TRBV5-1 and TRBJ2-2; D is ambiguous. This CDR3 contains 14 residues. Germline V gene lookup returns CDR1 SGHRS and CDR2 YFSETQ. V shed 1 base and J shed 7 bases, with 11 bases lying between them. DNA for the CDR3: TGCGCCAGCAGCTTGAGTGTTATTCGCGGGGAGCTGTTTTTT. It yields the protein CASSLSVIRGELFF.

The chain couples TRBV30 to TRBJ1-2; tentatively, D is TRBD1 (5 bases). V lost 4 bases and J lost 1, with 10 bases in between. Germline V gene lookup returns CDR1 GTSNPN and CDR2 SVGIG (reference sequence). This CDR3 region has 13 residues. The CDR3 nucleotides read TGTGCCTGGATTCGGGACCGTAACTATGGCTACACCTTC. Translating it yields CAWIRDRNYGYTF. The variable domain in full, completed from reference TRBV30 and TRBJ1-2, reads SQTIHQWPATLVQPVGSPLSLECTVEGTSNPNLYWYRQAAGRGLQLLFYSVGIGQISSEVPQNLSASRPQDRQFILSSKKLLLSDSGFYLCAWIRDRNYGYTFGSGTRLTVV.

This clone was picked up a small number of times. Different DNA sequences within this sample yield the same CDR3. V gene TRBV6-4 combines with J gene TRBJ2-3; D may be TRBD2 (6 bases). Trimming shortened V by 9 bases and J by 3 bases, and 16 bases separated the two germline ends. The CDR3 spans 14 residues. In germline, CDR1 is MRHNA, CDR2 SNTAGT. This CDR3 is CASSRNGGTDTQYF. The CDR3 DNA sequence: TGTGCCAGTTCTAGAAATGGGGGGACAGATACGCAGTATTTT.

This chain joins TRBV30 and TRBJ1-2; D is ambiguous. Looked up from germline, CDR1 is GTSNPN and CDR2 is SVGIG (reference sequence). The ends were cut back, 4 bases at V and 4 bases at J, with 13 bases in the middle. The length of the CDR3 is 13 residues. CDR3 nucleotides: TGTGCCTGGATACGGAGGTACGGCTATGGCTACACCTTC. Its protein product is CAWIRRYGYGYTF. Full variable domain (missing parts from reference TRBV30 and TRBJ1-2): SQTIHQWPATLVQPVGSPLSLECTVEGTSNPNLYWYRQAAGRGLQLLFYSVGIGQISSEVPQNLSASRPQDRQFILSSKKLLLSDSGFYLCAWIRRYGYGYTFGSGTRLTVV.

The gene calls are TRBV13 and TRBJ1-2, with TRBD1 identical over 8 bases. CDR3 size: 16 residues. The V gene's germline CDR1 is PRHDT and CDR2 FYEKMQ (reference sequence). V lost 5 bases, J lost 4 bases, and 12 bases stayed unmatched. The CDR3 spells CASSSSRRDRSYGYTF. Here the CDR3 DNA reads TGTGCCAGCAGCAGCTCCCGTCGGGACAGGAGCTATGGCTACACCTTC.

This chain links TRBV27 with TRBJ1-5, with D hard to call. Germline CDR1 MNHEY, CDR2 SMNVEV (reference sequence). CDR3 length: 15 amino acids. V was pared by 5 bases and J by 5 bases, with 16 bases between. CDR3 DNA sequence: TGTGCCAGCAGTCAACCTACCCACCCCGATCAGCCCCAGCATTTT. Encoded protein: CASSQPTHPDQPQHF.

The chain carries TRBV27 and TRBJ1-5; 7 nucleotides match TRBD1. The CDR3 covers 14 residues. CDR1 is MNHEY, CDR2 SMNVEV, per germline (reference sequence). Unmatched junction bases numbered 5, after V lost 5 bases and J lost 4 bases. The CDR3 DNA reads as TGTGCCAGCAGTCCAGGACAGGTAAATCAGCCCCAGCATTTT. It yields the protein CASSPGQVNQPQHF.

The genes are TRBV11-2 and TRBJ2-1; 7 bases are shared with TRBD2. The CDR3 has 13 residues. Germline values: CDR1 SGHAT, CDR2 FQNNGV. V was clipped by 5 bases and J by 4 bases; unmatched bases: 2. CDR3 residues: CASSGLVYNEQFF. The CDR3 DNA reads as TGTGCCAGCAGCGGACTAGTTTACAATGAGCAGTTCTTC.

Only one count was recorded for this clone. The chain carries TRBV28 and TRBJ1-4, with TRBD1 as a possible D gene (6 bases). The V end lost 5 bases, the J end lost 5 bases, and 12 bases lay between the germline ends. The germline CDR1 and CDR2 sequences are MDHEN and SYDVKM. This CDR3 spans 14 amino acids. The CDR3 DNA sequence: TGTGCCAGCAGTAGAAGCGGGGGCAATGAAAAACTGTTTTTT. Amino acid sequence: CASSRSGGNEKLFF.

The chain has TRBV5-1 and TRBJ2-5; TRBD1 is a possible D gene (5 bases). With 3 bases removed from V and 7 bases from J, the gap between germline ends came to 13 bases. The length of the CDR3 is 13 residues. Germline V lookup: CDR1 SGHRS, CDR2 YFSETQ. The DNA for the CDR3 is TGCGCCAGCAGCTCCAGACAGATTGGGACCCAGTACTTC. This encodes CASSSRQIGTQYF.

CDR3 sequence: CAGRARGYNEQFF. CDR3 coding DNA: TGTGCCGGTCGTGCCAGGGGGTACAATGAGCAGTTCTTC. The rearrangement joins TRBV30 to TRBJ2-1, with TRBD1 matching 7 bases. The germline CDR1 and CDR2 sequences are GTSNPN and SVGIG (reference sequence). V was clipped by 8 bases and J by 4 bases; unmatched bases: 8. The CDR3 sequence is 13 residues long.

This clone was observed a single time. The J gene is TRBJ2-7, the V gene TRBV5-1, with D possibly being TRBD1 or TRBD2 (6 bases each). The CDR3 loop spans 15 amino acids. Trimming shortened V by 5 bases and J by 6 bases, and 21 bases separated the two germline ends. Germline V CDR1 and CDR2: SGHRS, YFSETQ. CDR3 nucleotide sequence: TGCGCCAGCAGTCGGGGGCCTGACAGTTCTCGCGAGCAGTACTTC. Protein sequence: CASSRGPDSSREQYF.

This chain links TRBV7-8 with TRBJ2-7, with 8 nucleotides matching TRBD1. The trim removed 8 bases at V and 3 bases at J, leaving 9 bases unmatched. The CDR3 extends over 14 amino acids. CDR1 is SGHVS, CDR2 FQNEAQ, per germline. CDR3 in amino acids: CASSPDRANYEQYF. Written as DNA, the CDR3 is TGTGCCAGCTCACCGGACAGGGCGAACTACGAGCAGTACTTC.

This chain joins TRBV5-1 and TRBJ1-5; D remains ambiguous. This CDR3 comprises 13 residues. Germline values: CDR1 SGHRS, CDR2 YFSETQ. Trimming took 7 bases from V and 0 from J, leaving 8 bases between them. CDR3 region: CASSMGSNQPQHF. The DNA for the CDR3 is TGCGCCAGCTCAATGGGTAGCAATCAGCCCCAGCATTTT.

This clone was detected only once. The genes are TRBV19 and TRBJ1-5; 7 bases are a match to TRBD1. CDR3 length: 17 amino acids. After removal of 3 bases from V and 6 bases from J, the junction contained 14 bases not matched to a gene. Germline CDR1 reads LNHDA; CDR2 reads SQIVND (reference sequence). The CDR3 spells CASSIVRGRVGSQPQHF. The CDR3 DNA sequence: TGTGCCAGTAGTATTGTGAGGGGGCGGGTCGGGAGTCAGCCCCAGCATTTT.